This T cell receptor (beta chain) was found in a study of CXCR3-negative and CXCR3-positive naive CD8 T cells. 5' RACE with UMI labels generated the TRB cDNA libraries. For each CDR3 protein, TCRdb gives one entry from its re-call of the 5' RACE reads, without DNA. The sample holds about 80,000 distinct CDR3 sequences. Per germline, CDR1 SQVTM and CDR2 ANQGSEA. This CDR3 spans 16 amino acids. The genes are TRBV29-1 and TRBJ2-7; TCRdb designates TRBD2, a call that cannot be tested without DNA. The material sequenced was naive CXCR3- CD8+ T cells from blood. As for subset: CD45RO-CCR7+CD27+CD95- naive CD8+ T cells lacking CXCR3 (TNR3-). This TCR was sampled from a human donor in good health. Some clones in this sample may be carry-over from other donors' samples. The CDR3 reads CSVEDLSSGHSYEQYF.